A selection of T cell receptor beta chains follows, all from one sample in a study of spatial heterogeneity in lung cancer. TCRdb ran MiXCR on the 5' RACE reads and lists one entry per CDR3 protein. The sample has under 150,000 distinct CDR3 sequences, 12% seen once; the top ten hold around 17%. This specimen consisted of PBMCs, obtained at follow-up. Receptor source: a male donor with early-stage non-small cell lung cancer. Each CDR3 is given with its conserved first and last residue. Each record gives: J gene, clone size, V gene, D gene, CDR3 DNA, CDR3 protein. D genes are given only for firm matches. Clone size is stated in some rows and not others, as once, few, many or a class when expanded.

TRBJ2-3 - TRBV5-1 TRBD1 TGCGCCAGCGCCGGGACAGGGGGCGCAGACCTTTTAGCAGATACGCAGTATTTT CASAGTGGADLLADTQYF
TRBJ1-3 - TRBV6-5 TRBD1 TGTGCCAGCAAACAGGGGGCCTCTGGAAACACCATATATTTT CASKQGASGNTIYF
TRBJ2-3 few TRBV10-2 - TGCGCCAGCAGCGGCTCGTATGGAGCGCCGCAGTATTTT CASSGSYGAPQYF
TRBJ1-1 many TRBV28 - TGTGCCAGCAGTCTGCGACGGAACACTGAAGCTTTCTTT CASSLRRNTEAFF
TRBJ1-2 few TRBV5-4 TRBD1 TGTGCCAGCAGCGGAACGACAGGGTCATATGGCTACACCTTC CASSGTTGSYGYTF
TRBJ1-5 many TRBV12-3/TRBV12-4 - TGTGCCAGCAGTCCAAGACAGGGCAATCAGCCCCAGCATTTT CASSPRQGNQPQHF
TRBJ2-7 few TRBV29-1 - TGCAGCGTCGTAAGGACAGCTCAACCTTACGAGCAGTACTTC CSVVRTAQPYEQYF
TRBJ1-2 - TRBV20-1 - TGCAGTGCCCTCGTAGGCGCTGGCTACACCTTC CSALVGAGYTF
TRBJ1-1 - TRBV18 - TGTGCCAGCTCACCAGGCGTAACAGAATACTCTGAAGCTTTCTTT CASSPGVTEYSEAFF
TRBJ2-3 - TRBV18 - TGTGCCAGCTCACCTCAGGGAGCAGATACGCAGTATTTT CASSPQGADTQYF
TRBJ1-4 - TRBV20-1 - TGCAGTGCTTATAACAGGCAAGGAGTAGAAAAACTGTTTTTT CSAYNRQGVEKLFF
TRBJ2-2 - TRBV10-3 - TGTGCCATCGGCCCGGCACACTCCGGGGAGCTGTTTTTT CAIGPAHSGELFF
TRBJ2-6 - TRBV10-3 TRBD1 TGTGCCAGCCGACAGGGCCTCTCTGGGGCCAACGTCCTGACTTTC CASRQGLSGANVLTF
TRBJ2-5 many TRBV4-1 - TGCGCCAGCAGCCAGTCCTTGATATTTAGTAAGACCCAGTACTTC CASSQSLIFSKTQYF
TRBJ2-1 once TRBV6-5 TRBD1 TGTGCCAGCAGTCAGCCAGGGGGCCCCTACAATGAGCAGTTCTTC CASSQPGGPYNEQFF
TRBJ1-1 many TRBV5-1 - TGCGCCAGCAGCTTGGCCACGAACACTGAAGCTTTCTTT CASSLATNTEAFF